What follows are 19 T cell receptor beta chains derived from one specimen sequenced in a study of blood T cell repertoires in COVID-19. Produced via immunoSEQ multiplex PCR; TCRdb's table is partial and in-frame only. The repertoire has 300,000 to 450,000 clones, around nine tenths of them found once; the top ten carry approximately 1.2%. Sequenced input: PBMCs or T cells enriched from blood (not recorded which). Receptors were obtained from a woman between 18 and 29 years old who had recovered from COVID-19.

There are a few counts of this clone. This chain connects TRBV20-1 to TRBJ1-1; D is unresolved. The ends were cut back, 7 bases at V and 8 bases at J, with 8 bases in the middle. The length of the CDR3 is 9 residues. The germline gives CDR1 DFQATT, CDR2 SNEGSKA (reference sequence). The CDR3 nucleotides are TGCAGTGTTTTTATGGAAGCTTTCTTT. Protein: CSVFMEAFF.

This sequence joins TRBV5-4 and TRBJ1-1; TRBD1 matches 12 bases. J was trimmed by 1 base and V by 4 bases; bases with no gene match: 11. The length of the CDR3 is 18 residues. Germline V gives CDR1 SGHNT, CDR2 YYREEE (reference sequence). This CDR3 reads CASSVYPGQGAGNTEAFF. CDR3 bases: TGTGCCAGCAGCGTATATCCGGGACAGGGGGCTGGGAACACTGAAGCTTTCTTT. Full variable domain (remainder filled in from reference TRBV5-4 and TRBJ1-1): ETGVTQSPTHLIKTRGQQVTLRCSSQSGHNTVSWYQQALGQGPQFIFQYYREEENGRGNFPPRFSGLQFPNYSSELNVNALELDDSALYLCASSVYPGQGAGNTEAFFGQGTRLTVV.

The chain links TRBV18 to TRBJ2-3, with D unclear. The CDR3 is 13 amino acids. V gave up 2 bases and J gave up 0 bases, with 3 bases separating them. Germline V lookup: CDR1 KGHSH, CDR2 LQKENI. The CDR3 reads CASSPTSTDTQYF. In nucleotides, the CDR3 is TGTGCCAGCTCACCAACAAGCACAGATACGCAGTATTTT. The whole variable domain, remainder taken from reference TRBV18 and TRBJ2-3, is NAGVMQNPRHLVRRRGQEARLRCSPMKGHSHVYWYRQLPEEGLKFMVYLQKENIIDESGMPKERFSAEFPKEGPSILRIQQVVRGDSAAYFCASSPTSTDTQYFGPGTRLTVL.

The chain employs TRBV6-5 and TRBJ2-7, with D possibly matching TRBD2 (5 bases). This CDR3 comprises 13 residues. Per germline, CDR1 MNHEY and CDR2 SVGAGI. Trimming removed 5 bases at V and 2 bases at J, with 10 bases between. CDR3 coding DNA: TGTGCCAGCAGTCGAAGGGAGACCTACGAGCAGTACTTC. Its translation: CASSRRETYEQYF.

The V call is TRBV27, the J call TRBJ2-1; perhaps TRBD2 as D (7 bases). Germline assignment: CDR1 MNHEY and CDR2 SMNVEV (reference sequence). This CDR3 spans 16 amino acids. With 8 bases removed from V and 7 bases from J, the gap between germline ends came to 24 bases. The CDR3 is CASGLEGGGRRNEQFF. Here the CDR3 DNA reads TGTGCCAGCGGACTCGAGGGGGGGGGCCGACGGAATGAGCAGTTCTTC.

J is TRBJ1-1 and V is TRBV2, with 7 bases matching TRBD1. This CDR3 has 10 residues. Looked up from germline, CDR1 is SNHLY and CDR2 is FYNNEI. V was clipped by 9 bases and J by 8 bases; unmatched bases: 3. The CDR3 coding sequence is TGTGCCAGAAGACAGGGAGAAGCTTTCTTT. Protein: CARRQGEAFF. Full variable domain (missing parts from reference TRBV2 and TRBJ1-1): EPEVTQTPSHQVTQMGQEVILRCVPISNHLYFYWYRQILGQKVEFLVSFYNNEISEKSEIFDDQFSVERPDGSNFTLKIRSTKLEDSAMYFCARRQGEAFFGQGTRLTVV.

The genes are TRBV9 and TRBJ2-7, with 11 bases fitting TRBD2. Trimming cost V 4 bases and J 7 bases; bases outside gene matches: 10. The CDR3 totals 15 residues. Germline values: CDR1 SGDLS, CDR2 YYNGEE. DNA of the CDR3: TGTGCCAGCAGCCCTCCGACTAGCGGGGTTGGGGAGCAGTACTTC. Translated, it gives CASSPPTSGVGEQYF. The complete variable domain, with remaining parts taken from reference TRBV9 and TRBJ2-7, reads DSGVTQTPKHLITATGQRVTLRCSPRSGDLSVYWYQQSLDQGLQFLIQYYNGEERAKGNILERFSAQQFPDLHSELNLSSLELGDSALYFCASSPPTSGVGEQYFGPGTRLTVT.

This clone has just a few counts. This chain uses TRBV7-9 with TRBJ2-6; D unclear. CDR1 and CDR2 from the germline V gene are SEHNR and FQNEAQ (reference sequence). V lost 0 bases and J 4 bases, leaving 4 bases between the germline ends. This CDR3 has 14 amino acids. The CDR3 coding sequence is TGTGCCAGCAGCTTAGCGGCCGGGGCCAACGTCCTGACTTTC. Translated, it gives CASSLAAGANVLTF.

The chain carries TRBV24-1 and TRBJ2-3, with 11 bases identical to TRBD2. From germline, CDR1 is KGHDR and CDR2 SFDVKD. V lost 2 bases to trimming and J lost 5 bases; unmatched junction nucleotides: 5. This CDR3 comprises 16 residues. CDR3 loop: CATSDSSGGFRDTQYF. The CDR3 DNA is TGTGCCACCAGTGATTCTAGCGGGGGGTTCAGAGATACGCAGTATTTT.

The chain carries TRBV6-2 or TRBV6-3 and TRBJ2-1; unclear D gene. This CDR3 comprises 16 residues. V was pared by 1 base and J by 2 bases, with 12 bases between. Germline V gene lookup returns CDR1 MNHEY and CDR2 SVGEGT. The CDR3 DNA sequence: TGTGCCAGCAGTTACTTTGGTCCAGGCCCCTACAATGAGCAGTTCTTC. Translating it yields CASSYFGPGPYNEQFF.

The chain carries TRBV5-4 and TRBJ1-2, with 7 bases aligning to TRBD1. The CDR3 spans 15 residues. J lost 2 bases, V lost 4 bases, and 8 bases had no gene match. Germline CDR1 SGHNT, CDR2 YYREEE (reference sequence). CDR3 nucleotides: TGTGCCAGCAGCCCGGGACAGAACTCAAACTATGGCTACACCTTC. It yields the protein CASSPGQNSNYGYTF.

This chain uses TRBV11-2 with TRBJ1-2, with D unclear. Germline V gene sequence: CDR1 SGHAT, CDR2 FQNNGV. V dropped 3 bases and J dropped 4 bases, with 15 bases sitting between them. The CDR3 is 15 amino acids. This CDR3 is CASSLTGMNFYGYTF. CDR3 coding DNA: TGTGCCAGCAGCTTGACGGGGATGAATTTCTATGGCTACACCTTC.

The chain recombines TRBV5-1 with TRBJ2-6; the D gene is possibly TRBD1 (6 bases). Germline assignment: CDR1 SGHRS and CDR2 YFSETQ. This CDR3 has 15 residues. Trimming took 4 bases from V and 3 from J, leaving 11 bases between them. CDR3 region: CASSATGFGANVLTF. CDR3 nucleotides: TGCGCCAGCAGCGCCACAGGGTTTGGGGCCAACGTCCTGACTTTC.

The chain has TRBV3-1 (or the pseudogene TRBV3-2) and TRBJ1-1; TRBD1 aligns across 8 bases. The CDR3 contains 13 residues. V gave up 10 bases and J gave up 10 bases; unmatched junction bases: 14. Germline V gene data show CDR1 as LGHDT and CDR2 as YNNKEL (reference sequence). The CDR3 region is CAISDSGGIRAFF. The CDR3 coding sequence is TGTGCCATCTCCGATTCAGGGGGCATCCGAGCTTTCTTT.

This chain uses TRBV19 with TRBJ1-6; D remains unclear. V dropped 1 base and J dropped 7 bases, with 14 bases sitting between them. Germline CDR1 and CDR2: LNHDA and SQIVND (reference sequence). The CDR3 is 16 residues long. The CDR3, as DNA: TGTGCCAGTAGTATAGGGGCTTCGGGGTTCAATTCACCCCTCCACTTT. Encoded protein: CASSIGASGFNSPLHF.

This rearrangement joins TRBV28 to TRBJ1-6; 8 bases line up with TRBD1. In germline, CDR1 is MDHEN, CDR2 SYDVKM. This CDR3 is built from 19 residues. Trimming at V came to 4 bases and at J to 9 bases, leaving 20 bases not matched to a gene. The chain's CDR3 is CASSSSSRTGTVKGSPLHF. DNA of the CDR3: TGTGCCAGCAGTTCATCTTCCCGGACAGGGACGGTTAAGGGTTCACCCCTCCACTTT. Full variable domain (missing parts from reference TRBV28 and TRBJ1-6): DVKVTQSSRYLVKRTGEKVFLECVQDMDHENMFWYRQDPGLGLRLIYFSYDVKMKEKGDIPEGYSVSREKKERFSLILESASTNQTSMYLCASSSSSRTGTVKGSPLHFGNGTRLTVT.

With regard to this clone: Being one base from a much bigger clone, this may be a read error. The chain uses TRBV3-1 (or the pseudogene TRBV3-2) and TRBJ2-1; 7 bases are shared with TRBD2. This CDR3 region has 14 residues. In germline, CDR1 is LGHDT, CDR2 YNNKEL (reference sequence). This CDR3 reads CASSSGLPYNGQFF. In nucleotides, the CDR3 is TGTGCCAGCAGTTCGGGACTACCTTACAATGGGCAGTTCTTC.

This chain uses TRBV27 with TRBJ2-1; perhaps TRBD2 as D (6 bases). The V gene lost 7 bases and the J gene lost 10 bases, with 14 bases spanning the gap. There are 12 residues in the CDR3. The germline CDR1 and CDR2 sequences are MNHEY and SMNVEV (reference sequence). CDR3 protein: CASITVAAEQFF. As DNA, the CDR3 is TGTGCCAGCATCACGGTAGCGGCAGAGCAGTTCTTC.

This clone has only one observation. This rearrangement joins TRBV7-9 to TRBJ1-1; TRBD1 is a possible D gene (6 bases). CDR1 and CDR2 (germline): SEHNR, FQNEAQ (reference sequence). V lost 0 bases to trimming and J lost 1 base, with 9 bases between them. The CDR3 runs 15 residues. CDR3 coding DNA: TGTGCCAGCAGCTTAGCGTTAGGGGGGAACACTGAAGCTTTCTTT. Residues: CASSLALGGNTEAFF. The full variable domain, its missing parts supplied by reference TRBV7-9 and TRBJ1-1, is DTGVSQNPRHKITKRGQNVTFRCDPISEHNRLYWYRQTLGQGPEFLTYFQNEAQLEKSRLLSDRFSAERPKGSFSTLEIQRTEQGDSAMYLCASSLALGGNTEAFFGQGTRLTVV.